The 14 T cell receptor beta chains below come from one sample, sequenced in a study of shared clonotypes between healthy human individuals. Naive CD8 cells lacked CD45RO and underwent positive selection for CCR7, leaving out terminally differentiated effector memory CD45RA+ cells. Assay used: immunoSEQ multiplex PCR; TCRdb lists only in-frame clones, some missing. The data show over 2 million clones, with roughly 94% seen just once and roughly 1.1% held by the top ten. The specimen sequenced was naive CD8+ T cells sorted from blood. Receptors originate from a man aged 18 to 30 in good health.

This clone was counted a single time. The V call is TRBV9, the J call TRBJ2-3; D is possibly TRBD1 (6 bases). V shed 0 bases and J shed 5 bases, with 19 bases lying between them. The germline V gene has CDR1 SGDLS and CDR2 YYNGEE. This CDR3 is 17 amino acids long. The CDR3 loop reads CASSVVDQGFTRDTQYF. The CDR3 coding sequence is TGTGCCAGCAGCGTAGTAGATCAGGGGTTCACACGAGATACGCAGTATTTT.

The V and J genes are TRBV6-5 and TRBJ1-6; 7 positions agree with TRBD1. V lost 6 bases and J lost 7; bases outside the gene matches: 6. Germline V CDR1 and CDR2: MNHEY, SVGAGI. The CDR3 extends over 14 amino acids. CDR3 amino acids: CASRSGTENSPLHF. The CDR3 coding sequence is TGTGCCAGCAGGTCCGGGACAGAGAATTCACCCCTCCACTTT.

The chain couples TRBV5-4 to TRBJ2-7; the D call may be TRBD1 or TRBD2 (5 bases each). CDR1 is SGHNT and CDR2 is YYREEE in the germline V gene (reference sequence). The CDR3 covers 14 residues. Trimming stripped 0 bases from V and 6 bases from J, with 13 bases between. CDR3 nucleotide sequence: TGTGCCAGCAGCTTGGCCGACCAGGGAGCCGAGCAGTACTTC. It yields the protein CASSLADQGAEQYF.

This rearrangement joins TRBV19 to TRBJ2-7; 9 positions agree with TRBD2. This CDR3 contains 15 residues. With V trimmed by 5 bases and J by 3 bases, 8 bases remained unmatched. Germline-derived CDR1 and CDR2 are LNHDA and SQIVND (reference sequence). The CDR3 region has the DNA TGTGCCAGTAGTCCATCTAGCGGGGAGGGCTACGAGCAGTACTTC. It translates to CASSPSSGEGYEQYF.

The chain uses TRBV9 and TRBJ2-7, with 7 bases matching TRBD2. Germline V gives CDR1 SGDLS, CDR2 YYNGEE. CDR3 size: 16 residues. The V gene end was trimmed by 4 bases and the J gene end by 1 base; junction bases not matched to a gene: 11. In nucleotides, the CDR3 is TGTGCCAGCAGCTCCTCCGGGGCTAGCGGTTCCTACGAGCAGTACTTC. As protein: CASSSSGASGSYEQYF.

The gene calls are TRBV13 and TRBJ2-7, with D perhaps TRBD1 (5 bases). The CDR3 runs to 13 residues. In germline, CDR1 is PRHDT, CDR2 FYEKMQ (reference sequence). Trimming removed 1 base at V and 5 bases at J, with 9 bases between. The CDR3 DNA reads as TGTGCCAGCAGCTTAGCAGGGTTCCACGAGCAGTACTTC. This codes for CASSLAGFHEQYF. Full variable domain (remainder filled in from reference TRBV13 and TRBJ2-7): AAGVIQSPRHLIKEKRETATLKCYPIPRHDTVYWYQQGPGQDPQFLISFYEKMQSDKGSIPDRFSAQQFSDYHSELNMSSLELGDSALYFCASSLAGFHEQYFGPGTRLTVT.

The chain joins TRBV28 to TRBJ2-2; 9 bases map to TRBD1. CDR1 and CDR2 from the germline V gene are MDHEN and SYDVKM. V lost 3 bases and J lost 7; bases outside the gene matches: 6. The length of the CDR3 is 15 residues. The CDR3 nucleotides read TGTGCCAGCAGTTTCTCACAGGGGGCAGGCGGGGAGCTGTTTTTT. Amino acids: CASSFSQGAGGELFF.

The chain has TRBV2 and TRBJ2-3, with TRBD2 matching over 10 bases. This CDR3 contains 16 residues. V lost 3 bases to trimming and J lost 1 base; unmatched junction nucleotides: 4. Germline CDR1 and CDR2: SNHLY and FYNNEI. The CDR3 DNA reads TGTGCCAGCAGTGACTTAGCGGGGGGCGGCACAGATACGCAGTATTTT. Translation: CASSDLAGGGTDTQYF.

V is TRBV5-6 and J is TRBJ2-5; TRBD1 matches at 8 bases. The germline V gene encodes CDR1 SGHDT and CDR2 YYEEEE. V was clipped by 4 bases and J by 1 base; unmatched bases: 3. The CDR3 runs to 14 residues. The DNA for the CDR3 is TGTGCCAGCAGCCCCGGGACAGGCCAAGAGACCCAGTACTTC. Translating gives CASSPGTGQETQYF.

In nucleotides, the CDR3 is TGTGCCAGTAGTATATCTCATCGGGGAGGTCAGGGAAATGGCTACACCTTC. Translation: CASSISHRGGQGNGYTF. This chain joins TRBV19 and TRBJ1-2; D might be TRBD1 (5 bases). Trimming took off 2 bases at V and 6 bases at J, with 22 bases between the two ends. The CDR3 runs 17 residues. The germline V gene has CDR1 LNHDA and CDR2 SQIVND (reference sequence).

The chain uses TRBV13 and TRBJ2-3; D gene uncertain. V shed 5 bases and J shed 6 bases, with 6 bases lying between them. The CDR3 runs 11 residues. Per germline, CDR1 PRHDT and CDR2 FYEKMQ (reference sequence). CDR3 coding DNA: TGTGCCAGCAGCGGTCAGGATACGCAGTATTTT. Translation gives CASSGQDTQYF.

The chain carries TRBV13 and TRBJ2-1, with 11 positions matching TRBD2. Trimming cost V 8 bases and J 7 bases; bases outside gene matches: 4. This CDR3 comprises 13 residues. The germline V gene has CDR1 PRHDT and CDR2 FYEKMQ (reference sequence). In nucleotides, the CDR3 is TGTGCCAGCCTAGCGGGAGGAGGGAATGAGCAGTTCTTC. Its protein product is CASLAGGGNEQFF.

This clone turned up a few times. The chain carries TRBV5-1 and TRBJ2-2; 7 positions agree with TRBD1. The CDR3 spans 15 residues. J was trimmed by 6 bases and V by 4 bases; bases with no gene match: 9. Germline V lookup: CDR1 SGHRS, CDR2 YFSETQ. CDR3 bases: TGCGCCAGCAGCCTGGATGACAGGGTGGCCGGGGAGCTGTTTTTT. Translation: CASSLDDRVAGELFF.

This chain connects TRBV10-2 to TRBJ2-7; unclear D gene. The CDR3 contains 11 residues. CDR1 is WSHSY and CDR2 is SAAADI in the germline V gene. Trimming took 8 bases from V and 6 from J, leaving 11 bases between them. The CDR3 region has the DNA TGCGCCAGCGCAGACTTGGCCGAGCAGTACTTC. This translates into CASADLAEQYF.